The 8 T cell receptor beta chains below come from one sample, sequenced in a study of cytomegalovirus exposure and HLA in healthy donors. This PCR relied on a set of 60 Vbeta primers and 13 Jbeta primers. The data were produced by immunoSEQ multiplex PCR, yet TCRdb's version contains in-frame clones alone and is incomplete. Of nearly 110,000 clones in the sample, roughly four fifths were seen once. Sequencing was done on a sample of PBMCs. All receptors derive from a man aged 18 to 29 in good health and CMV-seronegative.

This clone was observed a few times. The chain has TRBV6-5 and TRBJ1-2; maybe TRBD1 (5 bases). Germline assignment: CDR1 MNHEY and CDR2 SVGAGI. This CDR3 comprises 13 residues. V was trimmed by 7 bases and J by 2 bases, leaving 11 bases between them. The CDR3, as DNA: TGTGCCAGCAAAAAGGGGTGGAACTATGGCTACACCTTC. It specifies CASKKGWNYGYTF.

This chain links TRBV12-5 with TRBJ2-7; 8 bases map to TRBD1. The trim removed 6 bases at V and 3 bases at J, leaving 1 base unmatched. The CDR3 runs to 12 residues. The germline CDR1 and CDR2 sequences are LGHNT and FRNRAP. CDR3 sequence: CASGTGVYEQYF. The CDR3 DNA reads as TGTGCTAGTGGGACAGGGGTCTACGAGCAGTACTTC.

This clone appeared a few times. CDR3 DNA sequence: TGTGCCAGCAGCTTAGCCGGGACAGGGGTCCCCTACGAGCAGTACTTC. Translating gives CASSLAGTGVPYEQYF. The chain links TRBV11-2 to TRBJ2-5; 10 positions match TRBD1. The J call may be wrong; the DNA end is better matched by TRBJ2-7. The CDR3 is 16 amino acids. Germline V lookup: CDR1 SGHAT, CDR2 FQNNGV.

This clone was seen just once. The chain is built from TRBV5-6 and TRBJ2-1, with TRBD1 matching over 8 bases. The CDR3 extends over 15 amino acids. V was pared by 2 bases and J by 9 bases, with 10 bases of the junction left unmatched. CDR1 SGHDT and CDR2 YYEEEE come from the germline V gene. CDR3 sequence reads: CASSFPGQGTSEQFF. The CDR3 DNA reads TGTGCCAGCAGCTTTCCTGGACAGGGAACCAGTGAGCAGTTCTTC.

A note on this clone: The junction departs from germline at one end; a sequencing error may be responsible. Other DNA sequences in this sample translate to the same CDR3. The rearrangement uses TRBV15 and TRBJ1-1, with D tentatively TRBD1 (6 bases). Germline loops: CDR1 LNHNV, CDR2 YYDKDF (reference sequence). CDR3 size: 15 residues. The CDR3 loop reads CATSRKKQGHAEAFF. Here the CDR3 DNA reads TGTGCCACCAGCAGAAAAAAACAGGGTCACGCTGAGGCTTTCTTT.

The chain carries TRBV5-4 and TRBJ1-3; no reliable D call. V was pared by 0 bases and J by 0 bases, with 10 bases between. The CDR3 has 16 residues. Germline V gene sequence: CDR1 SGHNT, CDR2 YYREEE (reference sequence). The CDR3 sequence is CASSLDSLISGNTIYF. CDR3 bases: TGTGCCAGCAGCTTGGACAGCTTAATCTCTGGAAACACCATATATTTT.

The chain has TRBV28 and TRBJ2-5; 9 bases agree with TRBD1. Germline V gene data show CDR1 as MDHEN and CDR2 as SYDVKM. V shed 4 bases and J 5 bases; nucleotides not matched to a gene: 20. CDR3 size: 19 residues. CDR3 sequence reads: CASSSHLSRTGEARETQYF. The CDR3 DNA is TGTGCCAGCAGTTCCCACCTTTCACGGACAGGGGAGGCTCGGGAGACCCAGTACTTC.

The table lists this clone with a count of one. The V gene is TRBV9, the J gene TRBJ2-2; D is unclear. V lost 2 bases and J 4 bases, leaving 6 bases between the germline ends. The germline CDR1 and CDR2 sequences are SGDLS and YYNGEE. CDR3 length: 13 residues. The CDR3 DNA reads TGTGCCAGCAGCGTCGGCGGCACCGGGGAGCTGTTTTTT. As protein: CASSVGGTGELFF.